This TCR beta chain was identified in a study of T cells in severe cutaneous drug reactions (dated by TCRdb to between 2017 and 2020). About the study as a whole: Patients were recruited between about 2011 and 2018 from Taiwan, Thailand and a European registry network. Patients in either the acute or the recovery stage provided biological samples, such as blister fluids/cells and PBMC. To build the libraries, iRepertoire multiplex PCR was used, and the authors pointed to a comparison in which iRepertoire and 5' RACE methods, with or without UMI, captured abundant clonotypes similarly. Enrollment was limited to patients whose SJS/TEN or DRESS diagnosis was probable or definite according to RegiSCAR criteria. Bulk TCR sequencing was combined with single-cell sequencing, quantitative PCR validation, functional assays and transgenic mouse experiments. The culprit drug was assigned using the Naranjo algorithm and the ALDEN drug causality algorithm.

The germline V gene provides CDR1 KGHSH and CDR2 LQKENI. The CDR3 has 15 amino acids, counting the end cysteine and phenylalanine. DNA is not on record. What the work shows at the level of the full study, not this receptor alone: A strong increase in TRBV12-4 usage was observed in CBZ-SJS/TEN patients, with averages of approximately 30% in blister cells and about 5.3% in PBMC. Whether the public TCR generalizes to SJS/TEN caused by other drugs was noted by the authors as still needing further study. A public TCRbeta CDR3, present at a mean of roughly 14% in all seven CBZ-SJS/TEN blister samples, was undetectable or scarce in PBMC from tolerant controls and healthy donors.

For both bulk and single-cell sequencing, libraries were prepared with the iRepertoire multiplex PCR system and TCR subtype-specific primers. Multiplex PCR using primers aimed at the V, D and J gene regions produced the bulk TCR beta libraries. Roughly 95-550 ng of RNA per sample served as input for bulk TCR library preparation. An Illumina MiSeq was used to sequence the bulk TCR beta amplicons. On the authors' methods: Sample misassignments and low-quality sequencing reads were filtered out during quality control steps. CDR3 was defined as the amino acids lying between the Y[YFLI]C motif of the V-gene and the [FW]GXGT motif of the J-segment. CDR3 clonotypes and TRBV and TRBJ gene assignments were based on the IMGT database. TRBV expression in each sample was normalized to the mean expression of the same gene in PBMC from a few dozen healthy donors. Reprocessed by TCRdb, the reads give a single entry per CDR3 protein sequence, without DNA. None of the V and J calls come from the authors' own analysis; TCRdb made them. The sample table on file contains 20,000 to 25,000 distinct CDR3 sequences. 7.5% of the sample is in the top ten clones.

The donors whose samples were sequenced had carbamazepine-induced Stevens-Johnson syndrome or toxic epidermal necrolysis (CBZ-SJS/TEN). Peripheral blood repertoires were obtained from CBZ-SJS/TEN patients of Han Chinese (about five) and European (six) origin. Patients with drug-induced severe cutaneous adverse reactions had T cell receptor repertoires profiled by next-generation sequencing to look for drug-specific clonotypes. The RNA was isolated from either blister cells of skin lesions or peripheral blood mononuclear cells. As for this clonotype: Its cognate antigen has yet to be identified.

The chain links TRBV18 with TRBJ1-5. Specimen: PBMCs. The TCR originated in a human donor with toxic epidermal necrolysis, a severe cutaneous drug reaction. The CDR3 corresponds to CASSRGLDGNQPQHF.